This entry lists 22 T cell receptor beta chains sequenced from one sample in a study of cytomegalovirus exposure and HLA in healthy donors. The data were produced by immunoSEQ multiplex PCR, yet TCRdb's version contains in-frame clones alone and is incomplete. Of fewer than 200,000 clones listed, around nine tenths are singletons. The sample consisted of PBMCs. These receptors were collected from a man aged 30 to 39 in good health and CMV-seropositive.

The V gene is TRBV4-1, the J gene TRBJ2-7; D remains unclear. Germline V gene data show CDR1 as MGHRA and CDR2 as YSYEKL. The CDR3 is 14 amino acids. Trimming shortened V by 0 bases and J by 0 bases, and 6 bases separated the two germline ends. CDR3 in amino acids: CASSQDLNSYEQYF. CDR3 bases: TGCGCCAGCAGCCAAGATCTTAACTCCTACGAGCAGTACTTC.

The chain employs TRBV19 and TRBJ1-6; D is uncertain. The CDR3 spans 13 residues. Germline values: CDR1 LNHDA, CDR2 SQIVND (reference sequence). Trimming shortened V by 7 bases and J by 5 bases, and 9 bases separated the two germline ends. The CDR3 reads CASTTDDNSPLHF. DNA of the CDR3: TGTGCCAGTACTACAGACGATAATTCACCCCTCCACTTT.

This chain links TRBV7-9 with TRBJ2-7; D is possibly TRBD1 (7 bases). The CDR3 has 14 residues. Trimming took 5 bases from V and 0 from J, leaving 11 bases between them. Germline CDR1 reads SEHNR; CDR2 reads FQNEAQ (reference sequence). CDR3 sequence (DNA): TGTGCCAGCAGCGCGGGACAGAGCTCCTACGAGCAGTACTTC. This sequence encodes CASSAGQSSYEQYF.

This clone was seen a few times. This rearrangement joins TRBV19 to TRBJ2-2; D is perhaps TRBD2 (6 bases). Trimming took off 1 base at V and 5 bases at J, with 8 bases between the two ends. The CDR3 extends over 14 amino acids. The germline V gene has CDR1 LNHDA and CDR2 SQIVND (reference sequence). The CDR3 here is CASSIAGVTGELFF. DNA for the CDR3: TGTGCCAGTAGTATAGCGGGAGTGACCGGGGAGCTGTTTTTT.

This chain links TRBV14 with TRBJ2-7; D possibly corresponds to TRBD2 (6 bases). CDR3 size: 14 residues. V lost 3 bases and J lost 3, with 12 bases in between. Per the germline V gene, CDR1 is SGHDN and CDR2 is FVKESK. CDR3 coding DNA: TGTGCCAGCAGCCACCGGGAGCTTGACTACGAGCAGTACTTC. As protein: CASSHRELDYEQYF. The full variable domain, with the rest looked up from reference TRBV14 and TRBJ2-7, is EAGVTQFPSHSVIEKGQTVTLRCDPISGHDNLYWYRRVMGKEIKFLLHFVKESKQDESGMPNNRFLAERTGGTYSTLKVQPAELEDSGVYFCASSHRELDYEQYFGPGTRLTVT.

CDR3 residues: CASSLDGARPSQPQHF. CDR3 coding DNA: TGTGCCAGCAGCTTAGATGGGGCCCGGCCTTCGCAGCCCCAGCATTTT. The chain has TRBV7-9 and TRBJ1-5; the D gene is possibly TRBD1 (5 bases). From germline, CDR1 is SEHNR and CDR2 FQNEAQ (reference sequence). Trimming took off 1 base at V and 7 bases at J, with 17 bases between the two ends. The CDR3 loop spans 16 amino acids.

As regards this clone: Other DNA sequences in the same sample also yield this CDR3. The chain recombines TRBV9 with TRBJ2-7, with a possible D match to TRBD1 (7 bases). Germline V CDR1 and CDR2: SGDLS, YYNGEE. The CDR3 contains 15 residues. Between the trimmed V and J ends, which lost 4 bases and 2 bases, there was a span of 16 bases. DNA of the CDR3: TGTGCCAGCAGCCCCCGGACAGGAGGGACCTACGAGCAGTACTTC. Residues: CASSPRTGGTYEQYF.

This chain connects TRBV19 to TRBJ2-1; 8 nucleotides match TRBD2. Trimming removed 7 bases from V and 7 bases from J; junction bases left unmatched: 15. CDR3 size: 16 residues. The germline CDR1 and CDR2 sequences are LNHDA and SQIVND (reference sequence). The CDR3 region is CASNRWRAGEVNEQFF. In DNA, the CDR3 is TGTGCCAGTAATAGGTGGCGAGCGGGAGAGGTGAATGAGCAGTTCTTC.

The chain recombines TRBV4-2 with TRBJ2-7; possibly TRBD1 for D (6 bases). The CDR3 spans 14 residues. V was shortened by 0 bases and J by 4 bases, with 10 bases between the two germline ends. CDR1 LGHNA and CDR2 YNFKEQ come from the germline V gene. CDR3 bases: TGTGCCAGCAGCCAAGAAGCCAGGGGTTACGAGCAGTACTTC. It specifies CASSQEARGYEQYF.

The gene calls are TRBV9 and TRBJ2-1; 7 bases line up with TRBD2. V lost 4 bases, J lost 6 bases, and 10 bases stayed unmatched. The CDR3 length is 15 residues. The germline V gene encodes CDR1 SGDLS and CDR2 YYNGEE. CDR3 region: CASSSSGTNTNEQFF. DNA for the CDR3: TGTGCCAGCAGCTCCTCCGGGACTAATACCAATGAGCAGTTCTTC.

In regard to this clone: Different DNA sequences within this sample yield the same CDR3. J is TRBJ2-7 and V is TRBV7-9; no clear D. V lost 1 base and J lost 4, with 11 bases in between. The CDR3 loop spans 14 amino acids. Germline CDR1 is SEHNR and CDR2 is FQNEAQ (reference sequence). The CDR3, as DNA: TGTGCCAGCAGCTTAGGGGGAAGGGCTTACGAGCAGTACTTC. Amino acids: CASSLGGRAYEQYF.

The chain employs TRBV2 and TRBJ2-3; a weak D match, TRBD1 (6 bases). Germline V gives CDR1 SNHLY, CDR2 FYNNEI. The CDR3 spans 13 residues. V lost 3 bases, J lost 5 bases, and 9 bases lay in between. CDR3 sequence: CASSDTGRDTQYF. CDR3 DNA sequence: TGTGCCAGCAGTGATACAGGGAGAGATACGCAGTATTTT.

This chain uses TRBV9 with TRBJ2-1; the match to TRBD2 covers 15 bases. The germline CDR1 and CDR2 sequences are SGDLS and YYNGEE. This CDR3 region has 15 residues. V dropped 3 bases and J dropped 10; count of bases not matched to a gene: 5. DNA of the CDR3: TGTGCCAGCAGCGCACGGACTAGCGGGGGGGCCGAGCAGTTCTTC. This sequence encodes CASSARTSGGAEQFF.

This clone was observed a few times. V and J are TRBV11-3 and TRBJ2-7; D tentatively reads TRBD1 or TRBD2 (6 bases each). The germline CDR1 and CDR2 sequences are SGHNT and YENEEA. The CDR3 length is 14 residues. Trimming removed 5 bases from V and 2 bases from J, with 13 bases in between. The CDR3 sequence: CASSASGGPYEQYF. The CDR3 DNA follows: TGTGCCAGCAGCGCGTCCGGGGGCCCCTACGAGCAGTACTTC. Combining the CDR3 with reference TRBV11-3 and TRBJ2-7 gives the whole variable domain EAGVVQSPRYKIIEKKQPVAFWCNPISGHNTLYWYLQNLGQGPELLIRYENEEAVDDSQLPKDRFSAERLKGVDSTLKIQPAELGDSAVYLCASSASGGPYEQYFGPGTRLTVT.

The J gene is TRBJ2-5, the V gene TRBV28; perhaps TRBD1 as D (8 bases). CDR3 length: 16 amino acids. V lost 2 bases and J 5 bases, leaving 18 bases between the germline ends. Germline CDR1 MDHEN, CDR2 SYDVKM. CDR3 region: CASSLIPGQGGETQYF. The CDR3 DNA is TGTGCCAGCAGTTTAATCCCCGGACAGGGAGGGGAGACCCAGTACTTC.

The chain uses TRBV7-2 and TRBJ2-1; maybe TRBD2 (6 bases). Germline V CDR1 and CDR2: SGHTA, FQGNSA. The CDR3 length is 12 residues. Trimming pared 4 bases from V and 10 bases from J, leaving 11 bases between. The CDR3 protein is CASSSGLEEQFF. The CDR3 nucleotides are TGTGCCAGCAGCTCGGGACTCGAAGAGCAGTTCTTC.

The rearrangement links TRBV2 to TRBJ1-3; D is undetermined. Per the germline V gene, CDR1 is SNHLY and CDR2 is FYNNEI. The germline V and J ends were trimmed by 1 base and 3 bases, with 4 bases remaining between them. The CDR3 is 13 residues long. The CDR3 region is CASSEGLGNTIYF. Written as DNA, the CDR3 is TGTGCCAGCAGTGAAGGGCTTGGAAACACCATATATTTT.

The V gene is TRBV4-1, the J gene TRBJ2-5; D is unclear. Germline-derived CDR1 and CDR2 are MGHRA and YSYEKL. The germline V and J ends were trimmed by 0 bases and 2 bases, with 10 bases remaining between them. The CDR3 runs 15 residues. CDR3 sequence (DNA): TGCGCCAGCAGCCAAGACGTCACAGTTCAAGAGACCCAGTACTTC. It is translated as CASSQDVTVQETQYF.

The J gene is TRBJ2-1, the V gene TRBV5-6, with no clear D. Germline values: CDR1 SGHDT, CDR2 YYEEEE. The germline V and J ends were trimmed by 4 bases and 3 bases, with 8 bases remaining between them. This CDR3 is built from 13 residues. The CDR3 protein is CASSRYYYNEQFF. The CDR3, as DNA: TGTGCCAGCAGCAGGTACTACTACAATGAGCAGTTCTTC.

This clone was counted a single time. This chain joins TRBV9 and TRBJ1-1, with a tentative D call TRBD1 (5 bases). The CDR3 runs 15 residues. The V end was cut by 4 bases, the J end by 3 bases, with 16 bases between. Looked up from germline, CDR1 is SGDLS and CDR2 is YYNGEE. CDR3 sequence (DNA): TGTGCCAGCAGCCCCCGGGGGGGGTCGGACACTGAAGCTTTCTTT. This gives the protein CASSPRGGSDTEAFF.

The CDR3 nucleotides are TGTGCCAGTAGTGTCGGACTAGCGGGGGGGCCCGGCACAGATACGCAGTATTTT. Encoded protein: CASSVGLAGGPGTDTQYF. This chain joins TRBV19 and TRBJ2-3, with 15 bases fitting TRBD2. The CDR3 is 18 residues long. Germline V gene lookup returns CDR1 LNHDA and CDR2 SQIVND (reference sequence). V lost 5 bases, J lost 1 base, and 7 bases stayed unmatched. The full variable domain, rest sourced from reference TRBV19 and TRBJ2-3, is DGGITQSPKYLFRKEGQNVTLSCEQNLNHDAMYWYRQDPGQGLRLIYYSQIVNDFQKGDIAEGYSVSREKKESFPLTVTSAQKNPTAFYLCASSVGLAGGPGTDTQYFGPGTRLTVL.

This rearrangement joins TRBV9 to TRBJ1-5, with D hard to call. The V gene's germline CDR1 is SGDLS and CDR2 YYNGEE. Deletions cut 0 bases from V and 0 bases from J, with 4 bases between. CDR3 length: 14 residues. The CDR3 sequence is CASSVGISNQPQHF. In nucleotides, the CDR3 is TGTGCCAGCAGCGTAGGTATTAGCAATCAGCCCCAGCATTTT.